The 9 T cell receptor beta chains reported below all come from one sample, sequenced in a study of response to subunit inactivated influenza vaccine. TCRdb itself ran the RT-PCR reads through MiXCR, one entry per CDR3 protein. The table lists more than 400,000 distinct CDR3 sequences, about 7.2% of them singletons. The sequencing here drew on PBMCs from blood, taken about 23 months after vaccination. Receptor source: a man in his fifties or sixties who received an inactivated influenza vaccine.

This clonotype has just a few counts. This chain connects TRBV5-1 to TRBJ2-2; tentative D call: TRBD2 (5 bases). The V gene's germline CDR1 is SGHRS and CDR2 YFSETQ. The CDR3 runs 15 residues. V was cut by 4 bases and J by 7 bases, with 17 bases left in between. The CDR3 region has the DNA TGCGCCAGCAGCGCGACGACTACCATGGTCGGGGAGCTGTTTTTT. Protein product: CASSATTTMVGELFF.

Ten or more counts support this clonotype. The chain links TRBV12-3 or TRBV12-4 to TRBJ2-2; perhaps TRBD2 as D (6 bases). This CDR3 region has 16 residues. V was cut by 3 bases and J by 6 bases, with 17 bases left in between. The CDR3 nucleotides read TGTGCCAGCAGTTTCTTTTGGCGGCGGGGAGCCGGGGAGCTGTTTTTT. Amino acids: CASSFFWRRGAGELFF.

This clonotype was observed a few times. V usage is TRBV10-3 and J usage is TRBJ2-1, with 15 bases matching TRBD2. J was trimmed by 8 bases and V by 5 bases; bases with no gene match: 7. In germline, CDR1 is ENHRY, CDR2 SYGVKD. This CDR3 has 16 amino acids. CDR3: CAISQKGLAGGDEQFF. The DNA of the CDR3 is TGTGCCATCAGTCAAAAGGGACTAGCGGGAGGCGATGAGCAGTTCTTC.

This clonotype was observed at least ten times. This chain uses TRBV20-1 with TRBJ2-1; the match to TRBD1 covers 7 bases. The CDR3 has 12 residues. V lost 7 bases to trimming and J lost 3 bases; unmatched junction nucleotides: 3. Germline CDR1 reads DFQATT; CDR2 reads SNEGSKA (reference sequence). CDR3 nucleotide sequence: TGCAGTGTTACAGGGGTCTACAATGAGCAGTTCTTC. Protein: CSVTGVYNEQFF.

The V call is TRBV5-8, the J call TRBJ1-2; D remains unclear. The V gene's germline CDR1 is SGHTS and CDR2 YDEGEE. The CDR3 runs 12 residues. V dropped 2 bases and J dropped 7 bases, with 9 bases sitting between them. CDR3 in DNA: TGTGCCAGCAGCTTAGCACGGCGTGGCTACACCTTC. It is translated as CASSLARRGYTF.

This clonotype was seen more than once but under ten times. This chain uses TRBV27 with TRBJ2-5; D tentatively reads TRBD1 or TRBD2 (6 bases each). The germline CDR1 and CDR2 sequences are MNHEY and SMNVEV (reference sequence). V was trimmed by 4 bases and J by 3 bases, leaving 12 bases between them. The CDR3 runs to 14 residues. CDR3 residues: CASSSTRGEETQYF. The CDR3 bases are TGTGCCAGCAGTTCGACTAGGGGGGAAGAGACCCAGTACTTC.

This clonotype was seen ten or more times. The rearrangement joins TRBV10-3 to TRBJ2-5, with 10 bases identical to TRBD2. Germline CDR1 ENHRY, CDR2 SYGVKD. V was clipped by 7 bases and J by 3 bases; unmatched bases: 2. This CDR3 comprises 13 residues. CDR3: CAIKTSGEETQYF. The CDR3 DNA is TGTGCCATCAAAACTAGCGGGGAAGAGACCCAGTACTTC.

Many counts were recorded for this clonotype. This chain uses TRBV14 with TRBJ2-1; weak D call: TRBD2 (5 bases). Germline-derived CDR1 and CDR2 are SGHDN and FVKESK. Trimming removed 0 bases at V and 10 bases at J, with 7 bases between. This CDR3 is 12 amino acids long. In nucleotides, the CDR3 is TGTGCCAGCAGCCAAGAGTGGAGGGAGCAGTTCTTC. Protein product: CASSQEWREQFF.

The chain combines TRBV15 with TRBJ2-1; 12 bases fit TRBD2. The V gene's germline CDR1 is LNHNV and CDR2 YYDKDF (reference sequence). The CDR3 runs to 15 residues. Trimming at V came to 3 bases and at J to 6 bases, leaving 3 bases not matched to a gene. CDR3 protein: CATSSGLAGRNEQFF. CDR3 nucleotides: TGTGCCACCAGCAGCGGACTAGCGGGGCGCAATGAGCAGTTCTTC.